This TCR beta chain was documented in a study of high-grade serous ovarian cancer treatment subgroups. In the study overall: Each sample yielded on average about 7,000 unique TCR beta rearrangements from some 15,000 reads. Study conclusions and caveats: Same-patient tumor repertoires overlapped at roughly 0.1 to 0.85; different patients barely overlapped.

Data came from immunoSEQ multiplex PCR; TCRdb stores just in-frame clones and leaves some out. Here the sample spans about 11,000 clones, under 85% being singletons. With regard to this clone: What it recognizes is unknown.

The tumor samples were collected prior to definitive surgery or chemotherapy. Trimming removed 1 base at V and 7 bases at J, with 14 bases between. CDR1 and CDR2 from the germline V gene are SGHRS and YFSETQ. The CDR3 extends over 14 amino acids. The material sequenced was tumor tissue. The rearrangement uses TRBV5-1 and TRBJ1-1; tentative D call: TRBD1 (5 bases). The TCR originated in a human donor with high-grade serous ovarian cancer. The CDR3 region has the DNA TGCGCCAGCAGCTTGTCCGGGGGACTTGTTGAAGCTTTCTTT. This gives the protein CASSLSGGLVEAFF.